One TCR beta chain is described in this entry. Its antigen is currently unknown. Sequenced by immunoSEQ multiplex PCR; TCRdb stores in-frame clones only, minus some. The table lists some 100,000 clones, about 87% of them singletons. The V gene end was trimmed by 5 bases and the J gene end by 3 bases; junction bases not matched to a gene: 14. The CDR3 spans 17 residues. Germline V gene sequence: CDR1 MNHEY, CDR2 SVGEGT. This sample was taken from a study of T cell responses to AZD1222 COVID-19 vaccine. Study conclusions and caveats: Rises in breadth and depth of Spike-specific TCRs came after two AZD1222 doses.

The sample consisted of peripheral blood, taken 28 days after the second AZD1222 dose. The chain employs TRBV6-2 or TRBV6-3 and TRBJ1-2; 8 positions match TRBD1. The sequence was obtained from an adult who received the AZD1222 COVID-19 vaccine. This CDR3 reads CASSRGQGGPKDYGYTF. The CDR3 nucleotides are TGTGCCAGCAGTAGAGGACAGGGTGGACCTAAGGACTATGGCTACACCTTC.